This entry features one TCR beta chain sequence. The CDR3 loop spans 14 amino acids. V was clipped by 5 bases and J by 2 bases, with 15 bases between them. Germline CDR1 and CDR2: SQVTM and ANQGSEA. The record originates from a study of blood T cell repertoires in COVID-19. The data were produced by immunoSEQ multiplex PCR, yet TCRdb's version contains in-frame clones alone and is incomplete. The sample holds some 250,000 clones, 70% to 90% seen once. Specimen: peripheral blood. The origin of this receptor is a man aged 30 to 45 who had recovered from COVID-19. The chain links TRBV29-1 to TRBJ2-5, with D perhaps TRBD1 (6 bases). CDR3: CSVPGQFLQETQYF. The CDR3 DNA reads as TGCAGCGTTCCCGGACAGTTCCTTCAAGAGACCCAGTACTTC.